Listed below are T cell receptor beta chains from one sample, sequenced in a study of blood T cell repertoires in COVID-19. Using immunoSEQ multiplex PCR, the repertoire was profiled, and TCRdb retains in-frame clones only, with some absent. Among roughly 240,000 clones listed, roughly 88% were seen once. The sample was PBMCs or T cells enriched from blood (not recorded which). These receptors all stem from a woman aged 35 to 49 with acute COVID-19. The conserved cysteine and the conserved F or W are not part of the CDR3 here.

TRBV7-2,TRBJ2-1,ASSFGGQVGDEQF
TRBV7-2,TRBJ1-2,ASSPRTGGQTNYGYT
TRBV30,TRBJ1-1,AWSRVNTEAF
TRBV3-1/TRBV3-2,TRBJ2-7,ASSQESLVPYEQY
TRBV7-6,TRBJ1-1,ASSLEADGLNTEAF
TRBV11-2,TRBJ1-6,ASSADRVGSPLH
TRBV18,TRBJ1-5,ASSGTDRNQPQH
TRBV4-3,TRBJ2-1,ASSGLSGSSYNEQF
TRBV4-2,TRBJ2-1,ASSQVNAGGKNEQF
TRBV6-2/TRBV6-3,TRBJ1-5,ASSQEQPPRGNQPQH